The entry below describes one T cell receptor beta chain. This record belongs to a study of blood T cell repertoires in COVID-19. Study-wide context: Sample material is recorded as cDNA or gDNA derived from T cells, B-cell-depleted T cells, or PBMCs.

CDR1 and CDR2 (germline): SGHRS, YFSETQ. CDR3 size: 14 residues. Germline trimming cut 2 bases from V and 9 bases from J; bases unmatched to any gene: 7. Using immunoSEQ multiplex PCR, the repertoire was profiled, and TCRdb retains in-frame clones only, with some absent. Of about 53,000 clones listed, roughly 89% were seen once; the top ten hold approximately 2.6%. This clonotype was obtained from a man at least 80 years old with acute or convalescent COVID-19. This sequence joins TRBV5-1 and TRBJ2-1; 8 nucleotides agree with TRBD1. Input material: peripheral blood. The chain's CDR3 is CASSFGQGITEQFF. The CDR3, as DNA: TGCGCCAGCAGCTTCGGACAGGGAATAACTGAGCAGTTCTTC.